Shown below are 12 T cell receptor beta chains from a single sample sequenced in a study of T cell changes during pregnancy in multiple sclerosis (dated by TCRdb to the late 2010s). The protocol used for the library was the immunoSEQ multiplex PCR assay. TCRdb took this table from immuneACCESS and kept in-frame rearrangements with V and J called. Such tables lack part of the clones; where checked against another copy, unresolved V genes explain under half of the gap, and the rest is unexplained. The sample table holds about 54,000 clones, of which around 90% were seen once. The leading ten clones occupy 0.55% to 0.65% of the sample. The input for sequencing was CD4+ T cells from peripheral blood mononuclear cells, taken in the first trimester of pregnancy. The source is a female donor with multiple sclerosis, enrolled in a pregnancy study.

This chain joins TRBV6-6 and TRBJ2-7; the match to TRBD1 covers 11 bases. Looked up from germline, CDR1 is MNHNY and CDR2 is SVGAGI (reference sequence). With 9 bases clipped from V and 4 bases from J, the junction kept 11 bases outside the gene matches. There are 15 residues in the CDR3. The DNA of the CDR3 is TGTGCCAGTGTGGAAGGGACAGGGGGAATATACGAGCAGTACTTC. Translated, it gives CASVEGTGGIYEQYF.

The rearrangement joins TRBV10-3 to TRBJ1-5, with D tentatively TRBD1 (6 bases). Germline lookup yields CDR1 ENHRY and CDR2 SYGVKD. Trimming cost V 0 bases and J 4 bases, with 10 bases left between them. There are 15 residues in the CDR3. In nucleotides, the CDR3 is TGTGCCATCAGTGAGTCGGCAGGGGAAAATCAGCCCCAGCATTTT. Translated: CAISESAGENQPQHF.

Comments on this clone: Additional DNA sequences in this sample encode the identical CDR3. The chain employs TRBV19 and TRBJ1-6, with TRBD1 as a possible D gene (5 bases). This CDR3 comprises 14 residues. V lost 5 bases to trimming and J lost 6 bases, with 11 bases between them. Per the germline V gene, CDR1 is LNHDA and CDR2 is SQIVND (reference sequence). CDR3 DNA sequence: TGTGCCAGTAGTTTGGACACGATTAATTCACCCCTCCACTTT. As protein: CASSLDTINSPLHF.

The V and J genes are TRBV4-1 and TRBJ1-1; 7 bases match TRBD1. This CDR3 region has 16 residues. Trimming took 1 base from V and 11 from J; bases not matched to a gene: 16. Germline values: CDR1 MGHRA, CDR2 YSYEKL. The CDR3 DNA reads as TGCGCCAGCAGCCAAGGCTGGGCTAGGGGGCCCGCTACGGCTTTCTTT. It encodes CASSQGWARGPATAFF.

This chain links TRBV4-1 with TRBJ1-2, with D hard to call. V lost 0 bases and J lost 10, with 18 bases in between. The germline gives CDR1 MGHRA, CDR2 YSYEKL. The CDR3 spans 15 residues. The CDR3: CASSQDIVRSLIYTF. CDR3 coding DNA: TGCGCCAGCAGCCAAGATATAGTAAGGAGCCTCATCTACACCTTC.

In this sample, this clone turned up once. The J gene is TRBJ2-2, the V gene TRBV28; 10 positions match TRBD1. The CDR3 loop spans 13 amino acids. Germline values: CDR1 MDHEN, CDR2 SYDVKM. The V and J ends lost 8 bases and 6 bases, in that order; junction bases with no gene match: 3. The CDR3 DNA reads TGTGCCAGCCGGGGACAGGGGTCCGGGGAGCTGTTTTTT. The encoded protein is CASRGQGSGELFF.

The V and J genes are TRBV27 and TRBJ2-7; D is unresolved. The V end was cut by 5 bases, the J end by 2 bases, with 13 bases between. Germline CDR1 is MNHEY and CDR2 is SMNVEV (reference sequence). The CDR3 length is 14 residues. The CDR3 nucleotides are TGTGCCAGCAGTCCACTGAGCGCTCCCTACGAGCAGTACTTC. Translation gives CASSPLSAPYEQYF.

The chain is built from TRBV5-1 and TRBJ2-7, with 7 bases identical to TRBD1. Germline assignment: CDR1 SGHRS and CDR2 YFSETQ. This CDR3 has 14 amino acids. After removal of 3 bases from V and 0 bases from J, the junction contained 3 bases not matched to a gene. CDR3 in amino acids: CASSSQGSSYEQYF. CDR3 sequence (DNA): TGCGCCAGCAGCTCACAGGGGAGCTCCTACGAGCAGTACTTC.

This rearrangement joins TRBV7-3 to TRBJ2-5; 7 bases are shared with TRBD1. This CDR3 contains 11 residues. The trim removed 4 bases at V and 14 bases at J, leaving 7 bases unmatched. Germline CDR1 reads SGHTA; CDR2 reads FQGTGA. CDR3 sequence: CASSSGQATYF. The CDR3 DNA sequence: TGTGCCAGCAGCTCTGGACAGGCCACCTACTTC.

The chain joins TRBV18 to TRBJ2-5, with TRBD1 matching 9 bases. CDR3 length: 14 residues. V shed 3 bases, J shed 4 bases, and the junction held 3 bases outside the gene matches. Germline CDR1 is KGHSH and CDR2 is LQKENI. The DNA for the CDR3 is TGTGCCAGCTCACCTTTGGACAGGGGAGAGACCCAGTACTTC. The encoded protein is CASSPLDRGETQYF.

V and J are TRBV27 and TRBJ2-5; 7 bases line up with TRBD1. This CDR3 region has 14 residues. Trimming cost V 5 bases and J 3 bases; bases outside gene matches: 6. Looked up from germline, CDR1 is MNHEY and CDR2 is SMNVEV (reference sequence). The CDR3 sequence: CASSPIGTEETQYF. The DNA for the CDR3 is TGTGCCAGCAGTCCGATCGGGACAGAAGAGACCCAGTACTTC.

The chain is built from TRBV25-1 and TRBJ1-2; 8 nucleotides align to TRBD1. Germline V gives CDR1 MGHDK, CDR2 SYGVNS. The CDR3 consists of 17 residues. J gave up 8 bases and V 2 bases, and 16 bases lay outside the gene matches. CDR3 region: CASSEASLDRDLGGYTF. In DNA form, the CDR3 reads TGTGCCAGCAGTGAAGCAAGTTTGGACAGGGACCTGGGCGGCTACACCTTC.